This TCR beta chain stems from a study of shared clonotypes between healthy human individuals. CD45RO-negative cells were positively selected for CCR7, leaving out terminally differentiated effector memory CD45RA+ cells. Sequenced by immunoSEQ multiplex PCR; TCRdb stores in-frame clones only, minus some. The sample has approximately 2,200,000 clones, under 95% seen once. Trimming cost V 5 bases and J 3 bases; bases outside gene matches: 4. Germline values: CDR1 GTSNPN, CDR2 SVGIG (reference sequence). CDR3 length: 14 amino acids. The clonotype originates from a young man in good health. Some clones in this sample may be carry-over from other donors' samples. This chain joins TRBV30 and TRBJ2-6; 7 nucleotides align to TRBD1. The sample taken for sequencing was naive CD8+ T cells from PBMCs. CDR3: CAWEQGSGANVLTF. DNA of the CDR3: TGTGCCTGGGAACAGGGGAGTGGGGCCAACGTCCTGACTTTC.